One sample yielded the 26 T cell receptor beta chains listed below, sequenced in a study of response to subunit inactivated influenza vaccine. TCRdb reprocessed the RT-PCR reads with MiXCR, giving one entry per CDR3 protein. The sample has roughly 630,000 distinct CDR3 sequences, about 15% seen once. Sequencing was performed on PBMCs from blood, taken approximately 15 days before vaccination. These receptors originate from a man aged 50 or older who received an inactivated influenza vaccine.

V gene TRBV12-3 or TRBV12-4 combines with J gene TRBJ2-3; 8 bases align to TRBD2. The CDR3 consists of 15 residues. V was clipped by 4 bases and J by 5 bases; unmatched bases: 8. Here the CDR3 reads CASSWNGRAGDTQYF. CDR3 DNA: TGTGCCAGCAGTTGGAACGGGAGGGCTGGAGATACGCAGTATTTT.

There are many counts of this clonotype. V gene TRBV4-2 combines with J gene TRBJ1-2; D remains unclear. CDR3 length: 13 residues. V was pared by 1 base and J by 1 base, with 4 bases between. The germline V gene encodes CDR1 LGHNA and CDR2 YNFKEQ. The CDR3 loop reads CASSQGVNYGYTF. The DNA for the CDR3 is TGTGCCAGCAGCCAAGGAGTTAACTATGGCTACACCTTC.

This clonotype has ten or more counts. The CDR3 region is CSVVRGDTQYF. In DNA, the CDR3 is TGCAGCGTTGTGAGGGGAGATACGCAGTATTTT. This chain connects TRBV29-1 to TRBJ2-3; D could derive from TRBD1 or TRBD2 (5 bases each). The V gene's germline CDR1 is SQVTM and CDR2 ANQGSEA. The CDR3 covers 11 residues. V lost 4 bases to trimming and J lost 5 bases, with 7 bases between them.

The chain has TRBV14 and TRBJ2-3, with TRBD2 matching 8 bases. Trimming cost V 6 bases and J 7 bases; bases outside gene matches: 12. Germline CDR1 SGHDN, CDR2 FVKESK. The CDR3 has 15 residues. CDR3 bases: TGTGCCAGCAGGAAAAGCGGGAGTCGGGGTTATACGCAGTATTTT. Protein: CASRKSGSRGYTQYF.

This clonotype came up many times. This chain links TRBV18 with TRBJ2-7; 9 bases map to TRBD1. The CDR3 consists of 13 residues. Germline V gives CDR1 KGHSH, CDR2 LQKENI. With V trimmed by 6 bases and J by 5 bases, 5 bases remained unmatched. The CDR3 loop reads CASSRDRDHEQYF. CDR3 bases: TGTGCCAGCTCGCGGGACAGGGACCACGAGCAGTACTTC.

This clonotype occurred a few times. The chain recombines TRBV4-3 with TRBJ1-2, with D maybe TRBD1 (6 bases). Germline CDR1 and CDR2: LGHNA and YSLEER. This CDR3 is built from 19 residues. Trimming left V 0 bases short and J 0 bases short, with 20 bases between. The CDR3 here is CASSQDLNRPGASNYGYTF. CDR3 in DNA: TGCGCCAGCAGCCAAGATCTCAATCGTCCGGGGGCCTCTAACTATGGCTACACCTTC.

The chain links TRBV12-3 or TRBV12-4 to TRBJ2-5; 10 bases fit TRBD2. The CDR3 spans 17 residues. The V gene end was trimmed by 5 bases and the J gene end by 0 bases; junction bases not matched to a gene: 9. The CDR3 here is CASSPGTSESYQETQYF. The CDR3 region has the DNA TGTGCCAGCAGTCCCGGGACTAGCGAGTCGTACCAAGAGACCCAGTACTTC.

This clonotype was detected only a few times. The chain employs TRBV6-5 and TRBJ2-5; D is tentatively TRBD1 or TRBD2 (6 bases each). CDR3 length: 19 residues. CDR1 and CDR2 from the germline V gene are MNHEY and SVGAGI. Trimming removed 2 bases at V and 5 bases at J, with 27 bases between. The CDR3 sequence: CASSYPRTGAVGSGETQYF. CDR3 sequence (DNA): TGTGCCAGCAGTTACCCGAGAACGGGGGCGGTGGGTTCAGGGGAGACCCAGTACTTC.

This clonotype was observed a few times. The rearrangement uses TRBV10-3 and TRBJ2-7; D is perhaps TRBD1 (6 bases). With 5 bases removed from V and 7 bases from J, the gap between germline ends came to 12 bases. The CDR3 is 12 residues long. Germline V CDR1 and CDR2: ENHRY, SYGVKD. Here the CDR3 DNA reads TGTGCCATCAGTAATACCGGGACAGAGCAGTACTTC. This sequence encodes CAISNTGTEQYF.

This clonotype appeared a few times. The genes are TRBV7-2 and TRBJ2-2, with a weak D call TRBD2 (7 bases). V dropped 5 bases and J dropped 6 bases, with 13 bases sitting between them. The CDR3 covers 14 residues. Looked up from germline, CDR1 is SGHTA and CDR2 is FQGNSA. The DNA for the CDR3 is TGTGCCAGCAGCAAAGGGGGAGGGGCCGGGGAGCTGTTTTTT. Translation gives CASSKGGGAGELFF.

This clonotype was picked up a small number of times. The rearrangement links TRBV29-1 to TRBJ2-5, with D perhaps TRBD1 (5 bases). The CDR3 is 13 amino acids. V lost 0 bases and J 3 bases, leaving 8 bases between the germline ends. The germline gives CDR1 SQVTM, CDR2 ANQGSEA. In DNA, the CDR3 is TGCAGCGTTGAAGATCGGACAAAAGAGACCCAGTACTTC. Translated, it gives CSVEDRTKETQYF. Based on the CDR3 plus reference TRBV29-1 and TRBJ2-5, the full variable domain is SAVISQKPSRDICQRGTSLTIQCQVDSQVTMMFWYRQQPGQSLTLIATANQGSEATYESGFVIDKFPISRPNLTFSTLTVSNMSPEDSSIYLCSVEDRTKETQYFGPGTRLLVL.

This clonotype was detected a few times. The chain joins TRBV5-1 to TRBJ2-1; either TRBD1 or TRBD2 may supply D (5 bases each). V lost 4 bases to trimming and J lost 4 bases, with 12 bases between them. Per germline, CDR1 SGHRS and CDR2 YFSETQ. The CDR3 length is 14 residues. In nucleotides, the CDR3 is TGCGCCAGCAGCGGGGGTGAAGGATACAATGAGCAGTTCTTC. This gives the protein CASSGGEGYNEQFF.

This clonotype appeared a single time. V is TRBV7-2 and J is TRBJ1-1, with D tentatively TRBD1 (5 bases). Germline V lookup: CDR1 SGHTA, CDR2 FQGNSA. This CDR3 spans 15 amino acids. V was pared by 2 bases and J by 5 bases, with 15 bases between. CDR3 sequence (DNA): TGTGCCAGCAGCTTAACGGTAGGGGCTTCGACTGAAGCTTTCTTT. Amino acids: CASSLTVGASTEAFF.

This clonotype was counted a few times. This chain joins TRBV12-3 or TRBV12-4 and TRBJ2-1, with 7 bases fitting TRBD1. J was trimmed by 5 bases and V by 2 bases; bases with no gene match: 12. The CDR3 sequence is 17 residues long. The CDR3 region is CASSLRPDRINHNEQFF. DNA for the CDR3: TGTGCCAGCAGTTTACGGCCGGACAGGATAAACCACAATGAGCAGTTCTTC.

This clonotype was seen more than once but under ten times. The chain uses TRBV2 and TRBJ1-5, with D possibly TRBD1 on 5 matching bases. The CDR3 is 15 residues long. The germline V and J ends were trimmed by 6 bases and 2 bases, with 14 bases remaining between them. Germline CDR1 SNHLY, CDR2 FYNNEI. The CDR3 reads CASSTITRGNQPQHF. The CDR3 DNA reads TGTGCCAGCAGCACAATAACCAGGGGCAATCAGCCCCAGCATTTT.

V and J are TRBV9 and TRBJ1-6; 7 nucleotides align to TRBD1. The CDR3 has 17 amino acids. CDR1 is SGDLS and CDR2 is YYNGEE in the germline V gene. With V trimmed by 3 bases and J by 7 bases, 13 bases remained unmatched. The DNA of the CDR3 is TGTGCCAGCAGCGCATCAGGGGGGGCTCGAGTGAATTCACCCCTCCACTTT. Amino acid sequence: CASSASGGARVNSPLHF.

This clonotype was seen a few times. The CDR3 DNA is TGCGCCAGCCGTCCATCCAGGGGCACTGAAGCTTTCTTT. It codes for CASRPSRGTEAFF. The gene calls are TRBV4-3 and TRBJ1-1; the D gene is possibly TRBD1 (6 bases). From germline, CDR1 is LGHNA and CDR2 YSLEER. CDR3 length equals 13 residues. Trimming took off 8 bases at V and 4 bases at J, with 14 bases between the two ends.

The chain combines TRBV5-5 with TRBJ2-7; TRBD1 matches at 9 bases. This CDR3 has 16 residues. J lost 2 bases, V lost 3 bases, and 9 bases had no gene match. Germline CDR1 reads SGHKS; CDR2 reads YYEKEE (reference sequence). CDR3 in amino acids: CASSSGQGWAAYEQYF. For the CDR3, the DNA is TGTGCCAGCAGCTCGGGACAGGGTTGGGCGGCCTACGAGCAGTACTTC.

This clonotype was counted a few times. This rearrangement joins TRBV6-6 to TRBJ2-7; perhaps TRBD1 as D (6 bases). CDR3 length: 13 amino acids. Trimming left V 6 bases short and J 2 bases short, with 11 bases between. Germline V gene sequence: CDR1 MNHNY, CDR2 SVGAGI (reference sequence). CDR3 loop: CASRGAGAYEQYF. CDR3 DNA: TGTGCCAGCAGAGGGGCAGGGGCCTACGAGCAGTACTTC.

The CDR3 sequence: CASTRSPTRTGEQYF. The CDR3 DNA reads TGTGCCAGCACCCGATCCCCGACCAGAACAGGGGAGCAGTACTTC. The V call is TRBV3-1, the J call TRBJ2-7, with D possibly TRBD1 on 6 matching bases. Trimming took 7 bases from V and 7 from J, leaving 23 bases between them. CDR3 size: 15 residues. CDR1 is LGHDT, CDR2 YNNKEL, per germline (reference sequence).

This clonotype occurred many times. This rearrangement joins TRBV5-5 to TRBJ2-2; unclear D gene. The CDR3 runs to 14 residues. V was clipped by 2 bases and J by 3 bases, with 8 bases between them. CDR1 is SGHKS, CDR2 YYEKEE, per germline (reference sequence). The CDR3 DNA reads as TGTGCCAGCAGCTTCGCTGTGGACACCGGGGAGCTGTTTTTT. Protein product: CASSFAVDTGELFF.

This clonotype appeared many times. The chain has TRBV4-1 and TRBJ2-7; possible D gene TRBD1, 7 bases. There are 16 residues in the CDR3. The V end was cut by 3 bases, the J end by 4 bases, with 19 bases between. Looked up from germline, CDR1 is MGHRA and CDR2 is YSYEKL. For the CDR3, the DNA is TGCGCCAGCAGCCAGACACAGGGACAGCGGGTGTACGAGCAGTACTTC. Its translation: CASSQTQGQRVYEQYF.

The chain joins TRBV4-2 to TRBJ2-1; a possible D gene is TRBD2 (6 bases). Germline-derived CDR1 and CDR2 are LGHNA and YNFKEQ. V was pared by 0 bases and J by 6 bases, with 9 bases between. The CDR3 contains 14 residues. This chain's CDR3 is CASSQEAGPNEQFF. CDR3 coding DNA: TGTGCCAGCAGCCAAGAAGCGGGCCCCAATGAGCAGTTCTTC.

V is TRBV15 and J is TRBJ1-3; D is unclear. The ends were cut back, 3 bases at V and 0 bases at J, with 12 bases in the middle. Germline-derived CDR1 and CDR2 are LNHNV and YYDKDF (reference sequence). The CDR3 is made up of 16 amino acids. The CDR3 sequence: CATSSLWSSSGNTIYF. CDR3 nucleotide sequence: TGTGCCACCAGCAGTCTTTGGAGTAGCTCTGGAAACACCATATATTTT. The variable domain in full, with the rest retrieved from reference TRBV15 and TRBJ1-3, is DAMVIQNPRYQVTQFGKPVTLSCSQTLNHNVMYWYQQKSSQAPKLLFHYYDKDFNNEADTPDNFQSRRPNTSFCFLDIRSPGLGDTAMYLCATSSLWSSSGNTIYFGEGSWLTVV.

The rearrangement uses TRBV25-1 and TRBJ2-5; TRBD2 matches at 9 bases. This CDR3 region has 17 residues. The germline V gene encodes CDR1 MGHDK and CDR2 SYGVNS. V gave up 5 bases and J gave up 0 bases; unmatched junction bases: 10. CDR3 in DNA: TGTGCCAGCAGTAGACTCGCGGGAGGGACGTACCAAGAGACCCAGTACTTC. It yields the protein CASSRLAGGTYQETQYF.

In its sample, this clonotype was seen many times. This chain joins TRBV12-3 or TRBV12-4 and TRBJ2-4; 10 positions match TRBD1. The CDR3 runs to 15 residues. Trimming removed 6 bases from V and 6 bases from J; junction bases left unmatched: 8. The CDR3 DNA follows: TGTGCCAGCAGAAGGCGGGGACAGGGGAGAAACATTCAGTACTTC. Its protein is CASRRRGQGRNIQYF.